These 11 T cell receptor beta chains share one sample of origin, sequenced in a study of shared clonotypes between healthy human individuals. The assay was immunoSEQ multiplex PCR, and TCRdb's table has in-frame clones only and misses some. The table lists roughly 660,000 clones, 80% to 95% of them singletons. Sequences were obtained from memory CD8+ T cells from PBMCs. Subset described: CD45RO+ cells pooled with CCR7-negative TemRA cells. These TCRs come from a man between 18 and 35 years old in good health. Some clones in this sample may be carry-over from other donors' samples.

The chain links TRBV28 to TRBJ1-4, with 9 bases fitting TRBD1. J lost 7 bases, V lost 4 bases, and 4 bases had no gene match. This CDR3 is 14 amino acids long. CDR1 and CDR2 (germline): MDHEN, SYDVKM. The CDR3 region is CASSYRGPAEKLFF. Here the CDR3 DNA reads TGTGCCAGCAGTTACAGGGGGCCGGCTGAAAAACTGTTTTTT.

Worth noting for this clone: Distinct nucleotide sequences in the sample also encode this CDR3. The chain has TRBV27 and TRBJ2-7; maybe TRBD1 (6 bases). Germline CDR1 is MNHEY and CDR2 is SMNVEV (reference sequence). V dropped 6 bases and J dropped 2 bases, with 11 bases sitting between them. The CDR3 totals 13 residues. DNA for the CDR3: TGTGCCAGCAGCCCCGGACAGACCTACGAGCAGTACTTC. Protein sequence: CASSPGQTYEQYF.

This sequence joins TRBV12-5 and TRBJ1-2; D not certain. V gave up 2 bases and J gave up 0 bases, with 7 bases separating them. This CDR3 contains 14 residues. Per the germline V gene, CDR1 is LGHNT and CDR2 is FRNRAP. The CDR3 spells CASGLSWANYGYTF. CDR3 coding DNA: TGTGCTAGTGGTTTGAGTTGGGCTAACTATGGCTACACCTTC.

The rearrangement links TRBV4-1 to TRBJ1-5; unclear D gene. This CDR3 contains 15 residues. V lost 6 bases to trimming and J lost 2 bases, with 14 bases between them. CDR1 is MGHRA and CDR2 is YSYEKL in the germline V gene. CDR3 sequence reads: CASRREGRRNQPQHF. In DNA, the CDR3 is TGCGCCAGCAGACGCGAGGGTAGGCGCAATCAGCCCCAGCATTTT.

This sequence joins TRBV28 and TRBJ1-1; a weak D match, TRBD1 (6 bases). Trimming removed 3 bases at V and 11 bases at J, with 16 bases between. The CDR3 totals 13 residues. Germline V CDR1 and CDR2: MDHEN, SYDVKM. CDR3 DNA sequence: TGTGCCAGCAGTTTGGTACAGGGATTTGAGGCTTTCTTT. It yields the protein CASSLVQGFEAFF.

This clone was seen only a few times. The J gene is TRBJ1-2, the V gene TRBV2; D unclear. V lost 7 bases, J lost 6 bases, and 15 bases lay in between. CDR1 SNHLY and CDR2 FYNNEI come from the germline V gene. CDR3 length: 13 amino acids. The CDR3, as DNA: TGTGCCAGCATCGCAGGTCCGCAGAATGGCTACACCTTC. Amino acids: CASIAGPQNGYTF.

The chain employs TRBV15 and TRBJ2-3; TRBD1 agrees at 7 bases. This CDR3 has 14 amino acids. The germline CDR1 and CDR2 sequences are LNHNV and YYDKDF (reference sequence). J lost 1 base, V lost 6 bases, and 4 bases had no gene match. Here the CDR3 DNA reads TGTGCCACCAGTAAGACAGGGCGCACAGATACGCAGTATTTT. This codes for CATSKTGRTDTQYF.

The rearrangement links TRBV27 to TRBJ2-7; maybe TRBD2 (5 bases). Trimming took 0 bases from V and 4 from J, leaving 16 bases between them. Germline loops: CDR1 MNHEY, CDR2 SMNVEV (reference sequence). The CDR3 extends over 16 amino acids. As DNA, the CDR3 is TGTGCCAGCAGTTTATCCCTTCGGGAAGGAAGATACGAGCAGTACTTC. Translation: CASSLSLREGRYEQYF.

Comment on this clone: Other DNA sequences from this sample encode an identical CDR3 as well. The CDR3 sequence: CASSQGQGAFYEQYF. CDR3 in DNA: TGCGCCAGCAGCCAAGGACAGGGGGCATTCTACGAGCAGTACTTC. The V and J genes are TRBV4-1 and TRBJ2-7; 10 nucleotides align to TRBD1. V was clipped by 1 base and J by 3 bases; unmatched bases: 3. Germline loops: CDR1 MGHRA, CDR2 YSYEKL. The CDR3 has 15 residues.

The rearrangement links TRBV5-8 to TRBJ1-4; tentative D call: TRBD1 (5 bases). The CDR3 totals 16 residues. Germline CDR1 is SGHTS and CDR2 is YDEGEE. The germline V and J ends were trimmed by 4 bases and 5 bases, with 18 bases remaining between them. CDR3 region: CASSPESGRENEKLFF. The CDR3 coding sequence is TGTGCCAGCAGCCCGGAATCGGGCAGGGAGAATGAAAAACTGTTTTTT.

The V and J genes are TRBV6-6 and TRBJ2-7, with D perhaps TRBD1 (5 bases). Trimming took off 5 bases at V and 2 bases at J, with 19 bases between the two ends. The CDR3 covers 16 residues. The V gene's germline CDR1 is MNHNY and CDR2 SVGAGI (reference sequence). This CDR3 is CASSPMGKGATYEQYF. In nucleotides, the CDR3 is TGTGCCAGCAGTCCAATGGGAAAAGGGGCCACCTACGAGCAGTACTTC.